These 15 T cell receptor beta chains share one sample of origin, sequenced in a study of HIV-infected patients and healthy controls. Antiretroviral therapy had run roughly three months, about 14 weeks, before follow-up blood collection. The repertoire came from unfractionated whole blood and reflected all unsorted peripheral T cells. cDNA was made from about 480 ng RNA using alpha and beta constant primers. Using multiplexing indices, alpha and beta chain libraries were generated apart by chain-specific third strand synthesis. One entry per CDR3 protein, called by TCRdb with MiXCR from the 5' RACE reads. The sample contains 10,000 to 11,000 distinct CDR3 sequences, almost 6% of which appear only once. The sample consisted of blood, taken during antiretroviral therapy. All receptors derive from an adult with HIV infection. The donor label of this sample is uncertain.

V usage is TRBV10-3 and J usage is TRBJ2-3, with 9 nucleotides matching TRBD2. The CDR3 extends over 15 amino acids. The germline gives CDR1 ENHRY, CDR2 SYGVKD. V lost 2 bases and J lost 0; bases outside the gene matches: 0. The CDR3 is CAISESGGSTDTQYF. As DNA, the CDR3 is TGTGCCATCAGTGAGAGCGGGGGGAGCACAGATACGCAGTATTTT.

This clonotype occurred many times. This sequence joins TRBV2 and TRBJ1-1; D uncertain. Germline CDR1 SNHLY, CDR2 FYNNEI. CDR3 length: 13 residues. Trimming left V 10 bases short and J 8 bases short, with 20 bases between. In nucleotides, the CDR3 is TGTGCCATTAGGGCATGGGTGCGAGAGGAAGCTTTCTTT. This encodes CAIRAWVREEAFF.

This chain joins TRBV6-5 and TRBJ2-7; 14 nucleotides line up with TRBD2. Looked up from germline, CDR1 is MNHEY and CDR2 is SVGAGI. The CDR3 has 15 residues. Trimming at V came to 5 bases and at J to 6 bases, leaving 6 bases not matched to a gene. CDR3 loop: CASSPGTSGSREQYF. The CDR3 DNA follows: TGTGCCAGCAGTCCGGGGACTAGCGGGAGCCGCGAGCAGTACTTC.

This clonotype showed up many times. The rearrangement uses TRBV20-1 and TRBJ2-5, with a tentative D call TRBD2 (6 bases). This CDR3 spans 13 amino acids. Looked up from germline, CDR1 is DFQATT and CDR2 is SNEGSKA (reference sequence). V was trimmed by 3 bases and J by 4 bases, leaving 12 bases between them. CDR3 residues: CSASPEGLETQYF. The CDR3 coding sequence is TGCAGTGCTAGTCCCGAGGGACTAGAGACCCAGTACTTC.

There are many counts of this clonotype. The V and J genes are TRBV29-1 and TRBJ2-2; the match to TRBD1 covers 9 bases. This CDR3 is built from 16 residues. With V trimmed by 3 bases and J by 13 bases, 18 bases remained unmatched. Germline values: CDR1 SQVTM, CDR2 ANQGSEA. CDR3 sequence: CSVETGGPPGSGVLFF. CDR3 coding DNA: TGCAGCGTTGAGACAGGGGGACCACCGGGGAGCGGTGTGCTGTTTTTT.

This clonotype was recorded at least ten times. The CDR3 is CASSQSIAGTSEQYF. The CDR3, as DNA: TGTGCCAGCAGTCAATCGATAGCGGGAACGAGCGAGCAGTACTTC. This chain links TRBV12-3 or TRBV12-4 with TRBJ2-7, with TRBD2 matching 8 bases. V was pared by 5 bases and J by 6 bases, with 12 bases of the junction left unmatched. The CDR3 extends over 15 amino acids.

This clonotype was counted ten times or more. The chain carries TRBV3-1 and TRBJ1-2; D gene ambiguous. Trimming cost V 1 base and J 5 bases, with 14 bases left between them. The CDR3 runs to 15 residues. Germline CDR1 reads LGHDT; CDR2 reads YNNKEL (reference sequence). CDR3 protein: CASSQVASASYGYTF. The CDR3 coding sequence is TGTGCCAGCAGCCAAGTCGCTTCAGCGTCGTATGGCTACACCTTC.

This clonotype was counted at least ten times. The chain couples TRBV6-4 to TRBJ1-1; TRBD1 is a possible D gene (6 bases). This CDR3 contains 14 residues. V lost 0 bases and J lost 6, with 11 bases in between. Germline assignment: CDR1 MRHNA and CDR2 SNTAGT. The CDR3 coding sequence is TGTGCCAGCAGTGACTCGACAGGATCTTCTGAAGCTTTCTTT. Protein sequence: CASSDSTGSSEAFF.

This clonotype was seen many times. The rearrangement links TRBV20-1 to TRBJ2-7; TRBD2 agrees at 9 bases. The V gene end was trimmed by 5 bases and the J gene end by 3 bases; junction bases not matched to a gene: 11. Germline CDR1 and CDR2: DFQATT and SNEGSKA (reference sequence). The CDR3 extends over 15 amino acids. The CDR3 loop is CSAYPIAGDYYEQYF. The CDR3 DNA reads as TGCAGTGCTTACCCAATAGCGGGGGACTACTACGAGCAGTACTTC.

At least ten counts were recorded for this clonotype. The chain links TRBV19 to TRBJ2-7, with D unclear. Trimming removed 1 base at V and 3 bases at J, with 13 bases between. Per the germline V gene, CDR1 is LNHDA and CDR2 is SQIVND (reference sequence). CDR3 length: 15 amino acids. CDR3 DNA sequence: TGTGCCAGTAGTATAGGGTCCGACAATCTCTACGAGCAGTACTTC. Translation: CASSIGSDNLYEQYF.

This clonotype is medium-sized by share. At one end the junction does not follow the germline gene, possibly because of a read error. V gene TRBV7-6 combines with J gene TRBJ2-5; 12 bases line up with TRBD2. The length of the CDR3 is 16 residues. CDR1 is SGHVS and CDR2 is FNYEAQ in the germline V gene. The CDR3 coding sequence is TGTGCCAGCAGCCTAGCACTAGCGGGGGGAGTAGAGACCCAGTACTTC. Translation gives CASSLALAGGVETQYF.

At least ten counts were recorded for this clonotype. The CDR3 coding sequence is TGTGCCATCAGTGAGCTAGACCATGAGCAGTTCTTC. Its protein product is CAISELDHEQFF. The V and J genes are TRBV10-3 and TRBJ2-1, with D unresolved. Trimming cost V 2 bases and J 8 bases, with 7 bases left between them. The CDR3 extends over 12 amino acids. Germline V gene lookup returns CDR1 ENHRY and CDR2 SYGVKD.

There are many counts of this clonotype. Written as DNA, the CDR3 is TGTGCCAGCAGCCTACAACTAGCGGGGTCCACAGATACGCAGTATTTT. This sequence encodes CASSLQLAGSTDTQYF. This chain links TRBV3-1 with TRBJ2-3; 10 nucleotides agree with TRBD2. The germline V gene encodes CDR1 LGHDT and CDR2 YNNKEL (reference sequence). J gave up 2 bases and V 4 bases, and 6 bases lay outside the gene matches. This CDR3 comprises 16 residues.

Ten or more counts support this clonotype. The rearrangement links TRBV6-2 or TRBV6-3 to TRBJ1-1; D not resolved. V lost 6 bases and J lost 4, with 15 bases in between. Germline V gene sequence: CDR1 MNHEY, CDR2 SVGEGT. The CDR3 extends over 14 amino acids. CDR3 nucleotides: TGTGCCAGCAGCCCTGGAGGAGGTGGCACTGAAGCTTTCTTT. This codes for CASSPGGGGTEAFF.

V is TRBV7-2 and J is TRBJ2-1, with TRBD2 matching over 7 bases. CDR1 and CDR2 (germline): SGHTA, FQGNSA. Unmatched junction bases numbered 7, after V lost 1 base and J lost 10 bases. There are 14 residues in the CDR3. CDR3 residues: CASSLGLAAGEQFF. CDR3 sequence (DNA): TGTGCCAGCAGCTTAGGGCTAGCGGCGGGGGAGCAGTTCTTC.